The rows below give T cell receptor beta chains drawn from one sample of a study of blood T cell repertoires in COVID-19. Using immunoSEQ multiplex PCR, the repertoire was profiled, and TCRdb retains in-frame clones only, with some absent. The sample consists of a few hundred thousand clones, roughly 81% of them appearing once. The sample consisted of peripheral blood. The receptors derive from a man aged 35 to 55 with acute or convalescent COVID-19. Each CDR3 is given with its conserved first and last residue. The D gene is left open where the match is weak. The listing skips clone size in some rows; elsewhere it reads once, few, many or a size class.

-	TRBJ2-5	15	TRBD1	TRBV29-1	CSVAPGTGIWETQYF	TGCAGCGTTGCTCCCGGGACAGGGATATGGGAGACCCAGTACTTC
once	TRBJ1-1	12	-	TRBV12-3/TRBV12-4	CASSQGGTEAFF	TGTGCCAGCAGCCAAGGGGGTACTGAAGCTTTCTTT
-	TRBJ2-1	18	TRBD1	TRBV19	CASSIQAKETGVYNEQFF	TGTGCCAGTAGTATACAGGCAAAAGAGACAGGGGTCTACAATGAGCAGTTCTTC
few	TRBJ1-6	15	-	TRBV7-9	CASSSPQGDNSPLHF	TGTGCCAGCAGCTCCCCACAGGGAGATAATTCACCCCTCCACTTT
once	TRBJ2-7	13	-	TRBV4-1	CASSQGRYYEQYF	TGCGCCAGCAGCCAGGGCAGGTACTACGAGCAGTACTTC
-	TRBJ1-5	14	-	TRBV19	CASNGVFFSQPQHF	TGTGCCAGTAACGGGGTTTTCTTCAGTCAGCCCCAGCATTTT
-	TRBJ2-7	15	-	TRBV3-1/TRBV3-2	CASSQAQGTLYEQYF	TGTGCCAGCAGCCAAGCGCAGGGGACGTTATACGAGCAGTACTTC
-	TRBJ1-6	15	TRBD1	TRBV5-5	CASSTGDREFSPLHF	TGTGCCAGCAGCACCGGGGACAGGGAATTTTCACCCCTCCACTTT
-	TRBJ1-4	14	TRBD1	TRBV30	CAWKQGDHNEKLFF	TGTGCCTGGAAACAGGGGGATCATAATGAAAAACTGTTTTTT
-	TRBJ1-4	14	-	TRBV19	CASSTLITSPLQFF	TGTGCCAGTAGTACCCTTATAACTTCACCTCTCCAGTTTTTT
-	TRBJ2-3	18	TRBD2	TRBV6-2/TRBV6-3	CASSLIAGGLTSTDTQYF	TGTGCCAGCAGCCTAATAGCGGGGGGCTTAACTAGCACAGATACGCAGTATTTT
-	TRBJ2-6	15	-	TRBV19	CATGLQASGANVLTF	TGTGCCACGGGACTCCAAGCCTCTGGGGCCAACGTCCTGACTTTC
-	TRBJ2-2	18	-	TRBV3-1/TRBV3-2	CASSQLTGGTSGTGELFF	TGTGCCAGCAGCCAATTGACCGGGGGAACCTCGGGGACCGGGGAGCTGTTTTTT
few	TRBJ2-3	17	TRBD2	TRBV15	CATSRDRPGGYTDTQYF	TGTGCCACCAGCAGAGATCGACCGGGGGGGTACACAGATACGCAGTATTTT
few	TRBJ2-7	16	-	TRBV7-8	CASSVVGGGSTYEQYF	TGTGCCAGCAGTGTAGTTGGCGGAGGGTCAACCTACGAGCAGTACTTC
-	TRBJ1-4	14	-	TRBV4-2	CASSQGSGNEKLFF	TGTGCCAGCAGCCAAGGATCAGGGAATGAAAAACTGTTTTTT
-	TRBJ2-5	14	-	TRBV11-2	CASSSNPGFETQYF	TGTGCCAGCAGCTCAAACCCCGGGTTCGAGACCCAGTACTTC
-	TRBJ2-5	16	TRBD2	TRBV9	CASSATSGGAFETQYF	TGTGCCAGCAGCGCGACTAGCGGGGGGGCCTTTGAGACCCAGTACTTC
-	TRBJ2-3	18	TRBD2	TRBV9	CASSVTGTSGASTDTQYF	TGTGCCAGCAGCGTGACCGGGACTAGCGGGGCAAGCACAGATACGCAGTATTTT
-	TRBJ1-5	13	-	TRBV19	CASSIDLRQPQHF	TGTGCCAGTAGTATAGATTTGAGACAGCCCCAGCATTTT
-	TRBJ2-1	16	TRBD2	TRBV27	CASSLLTSGGLNEQFF	TGTGCCAGCAGTTTACTGACTAGCGGGGGCCTCAATGAGCAGTTCTTC
-	TRBJ2-7	14	TRBD1	TRBV6-5	CASRAWDRGHEQYF	TGTGCCAGCAGGGCCTGGGACAGGGGGCACGAGCAGTACTTC
once	TRBJ1-1	11	-	TRBV7-9	CASRGVTEAFF	TGTGCCAGCAGGGGAGTTACTGAAGCTTTCTTT
-	TRBJ1-5	16	TRBD1	TRBV6-1	CASSDHRGLSTQPQHF	TGTGCCAGCAGTGATCACAGGGGGTTATCTACTCAGCCCCAGCATTTT
once	TRBJ1-1	11	-	TRBV20-1	CSANRVSEAFF	TGCAGTGCTAACAGGGTATCGGAAGCTTTCTTT
-	TRBJ2-5	13	-	TRBV30	CAWTGGQGVTQYF	TGTGCCTGGACTGGGGGGCAGGGGGTGACCCAGTACTTC
-	TRBJ1-5	13	-	TRBV4-3	CASSLDSNQPQHF	TGCGCCAGCAGCCTCGACTCCAATCAGCCCCAGCATTTT
few	TRBJ2-1	14	TRBD1	TRBV2	CASSYPGGTDEQFF	TGTGCCAGCAGTTATCCAGGGGGAACGGATGAGCAGTTCTTC
-	TRBJ2-7	13	-	TRBV27	CATLPRGANEQYF	TGTGCCACCCTACCTCGGGGGGCGAACGAGCAGTACTTC
once	TRBJ1-1	16	TRBD1	TRBV19	CASSVDSTGIGTEAFF	TGTGCCAGTAGTGTAGACTCGACAGGGATAGGGACTGAAGCTTTCTTT
-	TRBJ1-6	15	TRBD1	TRBV5-1	CASSLEATGGSPLHF	TGCGCCAGCAGCTTGGAGGCGACAGGGGGCTCACCCCTCCACTTT
-	TRBJ2-3	12	-	TRBV7-2	CASSLRSGTQYF	TGTGCCAGCAGCTTACGCTCCGGTACGCAGTATTTT
-	TRBJ2-1	17	-	TRBV18	CASSPNTPTSAGHEQFF	TGTGCCAGCTCACCAAATACACCTACCTCGGCAGGGCATGAGCAGTTCTTC
-	TRBJ1-2	13	-	TRBV19	CAGSANWGYGYTF	TGTGCCGGGAGCGCGAACTGGGGCTATGGCTACACCTTC
once	TRBJ2-5	14	TRBD2	TRBV11-2	CASSRSGRQETQYF	TGTGCCAGCAGCCGTAGCGGGAGGCAAGAGACCCAGTACTTC
-	TRBJ2-3	16	TRBD1	TRBV9	CASSLQTGSVTDTQYF	TGTGCCAGCAGCCTTCAGACAGGGTCTGTGACAGATACGCAGTATTTT
-	TRBJ2-2	15	-	TRBV7-3	CASSFGGLGTGELFF	TGTGCCAGCAGCTTCGGGGGGCTCGGGACCGGGGAGCTGTTTTTT
once	TRBJ1-4	14	TRBD1	TRBV5-4	CASSLTGANEKLFF	TGTGCCAGCAGCTTGACAGGGGCTAATGAAAAACTGTTTTTT
-	TRBJ2-1	20	TRBD1	TRBV7-8	CASSSSRFHTGGLPGGEQFF	TGTGCCAGCAGCTCCTCCCGCTTTCATACAGGGGGACTGCCCGGGGGTGAGCAGTTCTTC
-	TRBJ2-5	15	TRBD1	TRBV10-3	CATLGTGSGRETQYF	TGTGCCACGCTCGGGACAGGGAGCGGTAGAGAGACCCAGTACTTC
-	TRBJ1-1	15	-	TRBV19	CASSIVVRGNTEAFF	TGTGCCAGTAGTATAGTGGTTCGGGGGAACACTGAAGCTTTCTTT
-	TRBJ2-1	19	TRBD1	TRBV24-1	CATSDLPQHTGGYYNEQFF	TGTGCCACCAGTGACCTACCTCAACATACAGGGGGCTACTACAATGAGCAGTTCTTC
-	TRBJ2-7	16	TRBD2	TRBV5-1	CASSPRTSGGAHEQYF	TGCGCCAGCAGCCCACGGACTAGCGGGGGGGCCCACGAGCAGTACTTC
-	TRBJ2-1	17	-	TRBV5-1	CASSLVVGGGSYNEQFF	TGCGCCAGCAGCTTGGTGGTTGGGGGCGGGTCCTACAATGAGCAGTTCTTC
-	TRBJ1-2	14	-	TRBV3-1/TRBV3-2	CASSPRTARYGYTF	TGTGCCAGCAGCCCACGGACAGCCCGCTATGGCTACACCTTC
-	TRBJ2-1	15	-	TRBV5-1	CASSGRGGALGEQFF	TGCGCCAGCAGCGGCCGAGGGGGGGCTCTTGGTGAGCAGTTCTTC
-	TRBJ1-2	17	TRBD1	TRBV19	CASRPRTGTTSNYGYTF	TGTGCCAGTAGACCTAGGACAGGGACAACCTCTAACTATGGCTACACCTTC
-	TRBJ2-7	15	TRBD1	TRBV6-6	CASRIPGQGAVEQYF	TGTGCCAGCAGAATACCGGGACAGGGGGCTGTCGAGCAGTACTTC
-	TRBJ1-1	11	-	TRBV19	CATEEGGEAFF	TGTGCCACCGAGGAAGGGGGTGAAGCTTTCTTT